Presented here are 2 T cell receptor beta chains from one specimen sequenced in a study of T cell responses to AZD1222 COVID-19 vaccine. The data were produced by immunoSEQ multiplex PCR, yet TCRdb's version contains in-frame clones alone and is incomplete. Altogether some 90,000 clones are present, approximately 89% being singletons, with the ten largest covering around 5.5%. Sequencing was performed on peripheral blood, taken on day 0 of MenACWY control vaccination. The receptors originated from an adult in good health.

The J gene is TRBJ1-4, the V gene TRBV5-8; D possibly corresponds to TRBD1 (5 bases). V dropped 4 bases and J dropped 7 bases, with 17 bases sitting between them. Germline V gene lookup returns CDR1 SGHTS and CDR2 YDEGEE. The CDR3 sequence is 15 residues long. For the CDR3, the DNA is TGTGCCAGCAGCCTACCGGGACTTTATGGTGAAAAACTGTTTTTT. Translated, it gives CASSLPGLYGEKLFF.

The genes are TRBV19 and TRBJ1-4; a weak D match, TRBD1 (5 bases). The CDR3 spans 14 residues. CDR1 and CDR2 from the germline V gene are LNHDA and SQIVND (reference sequence). V was shortened by 1 base and J by 10 bases, with 13 bases between the two germline ends. CDR3 nucleotide sequence: TGTGCCAGTAGTATAGGGGACGCCCCGGGAAAACTGTTTTTT. Its translation is CASSIGDAPGKLFF.